The 13 T cell receptor beta chains reported below all come from one sample, sequenced in a study of blood T cell repertoires in COVID-19. TCRdb's copy holds only in-frame clones and misses some; the assay was immunoSEQ multiplex PCR. The sample lists nearly 350,000 clones, roughly 87% occurring once. The specimen sequenced was PBMCs or T cells enriched from blood (not recorded which). The origin of the receptors is a woman younger than 45 who had recovered from COVID-19.

The V and J genes are TRBV7-6 and TRBJ1-5; D unresolved. CDR1 is SGHVS and CDR2 is FNYEAQ in the germline V gene. The CDR3 totals 12 residues. Trimming took off 4 bases at V and 6 bases at J, with 7 bases between the two ends. Written as DNA, the CDR3 is TGTGCCAGCAGCTCCTACGGTCAGCCCCAGCATTTT. Translated: CASSSYGQPQHF.

The chain has TRBV28 and TRBJ1-2, with 9 bases that match TRBD1. Germline CDR1 and CDR2: MDHEN and SYDVKM. Losses at the gene ends were 6 bases for V and 0 bases for J; bases not matched to a gene: 8. The CDR3 covers 16 residues. The CDR3 reads CASRDRGERANYGYTF. The CDR3, as DNA: TGTGCCAGCAGAGACAGGGGGGAAAGAGCTAACTATGGCTACACCTTC.

V usage is TRBV2 and J usage is TRBJ1-6, with D unresolved. Germline CDR1 SNHLY, CDR2 FYNNEI. The CDR3 is made up of 15 amino acids. Trimming took 6 bases from V and 5 from J, leaving 14 bases between them. CDR3 sequence (DNA): TGTGCCAGCAGGCAGGAAGGACTGAATAATTCACCCCTCCACTTT. This sequence encodes CASRQEGLNNSPLHF.

This chain joins TRBV7-2 and TRBJ2-2; 8 bases align to TRBD2. The V gene's germline CDR1 is SGHTA and CDR2 FQGNSA. Losses at the gene ends were 5 bases for V and 4 bases for J; bases not matched to a gene: 6. This CDR3 contains 15 residues. Here the CDR3 DNA reads TGTGCCAGCAGCCCCACTAGCGGAGCCACCGGGGAGCTGTTTTTT. Protein sequence: CASSPTSGATGELFF.

The chain joins TRBV30 to TRBJ1-5, with 9 bases that match TRBD1. This CDR3 comprises 13 residues. CDR1 and CDR2 from the germline V gene are GTSNPN and SVGIG (reference sequence). Trimming removed 5 bases from V and 11 bases from J; junction bases left unmatched: 10. CDR3 loop: CAWSGTGSSAQHF. The DNA for the CDR3 is TGTGCCTGGTCCGGGACAGGGTCCTCGGCCCAGCATTTT.

The chain links TRBV7-9 to TRBJ1-5; D might be TRBD1 (6 bases). V was trimmed by 5 bases and J by 2 bases, leaving 13 bases between them. The CDR3 runs to 15 residues. Germline values: CDR1 SEHNR, CDR2 FQNEAQ (reference sequence). The CDR3 DNA reads as TGTGCCAGCAGCCCGTCGTCAGGGGGCAATCAGCCCCAGCATTTT. It specifies CASSPSSGGNQPQHF.

This sequence joins TRBV6-5 and TRBJ2-7; tentatively, D is TRBD1 (5 bases). The CDR3 contains 15 residues. The V and J ends lost 6 bases and 6 bases respectively, with 21 bases between them. Germline CDR1 and CDR2: MNHEY and SVGAGI. DNA for the CDR3: TGTGCCAGCAGCGCGTTGGGGCGTCTCGTCCTCGAGCAGTACTTC. It encodes CASSALGRLVLEQYF.

The chain carries TRBV27 and TRBJ2-3; a possible D gene is TRBD1 (5 bases). CDR1 is MNHEY, CDR2 SMNVEV, per germline (reference sequence). CDR3 size: 16 residues. The germline V and J ends were trimmed by 6 bases and 0 bases, with 16 bases remaining between them. CDR3 in amino acids: CASSLVGAGSTDTQYF. CDR3 bases: TGTGCCAGCAGCCTGGTGGGTGCAGGGAGCACAGATACGCAGTATTTT.

V is TRBV9 and J is TRBJ2-3; no reliable D call. The CDR3 covers 15 residues. V shed 4 bases and J shed 0 bases, with 12 bases lying between them. Germline V gene lookup returns CDR1 SGDLS and CDR2 YYNGEE. The CDR3 DNA sequence: TGTGCCAGCAGCCAACTACCCAGTAGCACAGATACGCAGTATTTT. Amino acids: CASSQLPSSTDTQYF.

The chain combines TRBV24-1 with TRBJ1-3, with D hard to call. Per germline, CDR1 KGHDR and CDR2 SFDVKD. Trimming cost V 0 bases and J 4 bases, with 6 bases left between them. This CDR3 comprises 14 residues. The DNA of the CDR3 is TGTGCCACCAGTGATTTGACCCTAGGAAACACCATATATTTT. This encodes CATSDLTLGNTIYF.

V usage is TRBV5-4 and J usage is TRBJ2-5; 8 nucleotides line up with TRBD2. The CDR3 loop spans 14 amino acids. After removal of 0 bases from V and 4 bases from J, the junction contained 2 bases not matched to a gene. Germline V gene data show CDR1 as SGHNT and CDR2 as YYREEE (reference sequence). CDR3 loop: CASSLDSGAETQYF. In nucleotides, the CDR3 is TGTGCCAGCAGCTTGGATAGCGGGGCAGAGACCCAGTACTTC.

This chain joins TRBV7-9 and TRBJ1-2, with TRBD1 identical over 7 bases. Germline V gives CDR1 SEHNR, CDR2 FQNEAQ (reference sequence). The ends lost 5 bases at V and 4 bases at J; junction bases unmatched: 4. This CDR3 region has 13 residues. The CDR3: CASSQGQTYGYTF. The DNA of the CDR3 is TGTGCCAGCAGCCAGGGACAGACCTATGGCTACACCTTC.

The chain joins TRBV18 to TRBJ1-6; D gene uncertain. Germline CDR1 reads KGHSH; CDR2 reads LQKENI. CDR3 length: 15 residues. The ends were cut back, 2 bases at V and 2 bases at J, with 7 bases in the middle. CDR3 DNA: TGTGCCAGCTCACCATCGGAGGCCTATAATTCACCCCTCCACTTT. This gives the protein CASSPSEAYNSPLHF.